This passage covers 12 T cell receptor beta chains from one sample sequenced in a study of radiation and T cells in renal cell carcinoma. Time point of the sample: blood 4 weeks post-SBRT, at nephrectomy. The treatment denotes: 15 Gy SBRT to primary tumor, nephrectomy 4 weeks later. The table came from immunoSEQ multiplex PCR; TCRdb's copy has only in-frame clones and leaves some out. The sample lists 90,000 to 100,000 clones, around 80% occurring once. Sequencing was performed on blood, taken from a patient whose treatment included radiotherapy and nephrectomy. The receptors here all came from a man in his sixties with renal cell carcinoma.

The chain joins TRBV27 to TRBJ1-1; no firm D call. Between the trimmed V and J ends, which lost 2 bases and 0 bases, there was a span of 10 bases. Germline-derived CDR1 and CDR2 are MNHEY and SMNVEV (reference sequence). The CDR3 runs to 15 residues. The CDR3 protein is CASSLRPAMNTEAFF. The CDR3 DNA reads TGTGCCAGCAGTTTACGGCCGGCCATGAACACTGAAGCTTTCTTT.

The chain uses TRBV19 and TRBJ2-5; tentatively, D is TRBD1 (5 bases). Germline V gene data show CDR1 as LNHDA and CDR2 as SQIVND (reference sequence). Deletions cut 2 bases from V and 3 bases from J, with 7 bases between. CDR3 length equals 13 residues. CDR3 bases: TGTGCCAGTAGTATAAAAGGGGAAGAGACCCAGTACTTC. Protein product: CASSIKGEETQYF.

This rearrangement joins TRBV10-2 to TRBJ2-6; TRBD1 agrees at 9 bases. CDR3 length equals 19 residues. V trimming: 3 bases; J trimming: 2 bases; junction bases outside the gene matches: 11. CDR1 is WSHSY and CDR2 is SAAADI in the germline V gene. The CDR3 region is CASSETGTGYLTGANVLTF. For the CDR3, the DNA is TGCGCCAGCAGTGAAACCGGGACAGGGTATTTAACTGGGGCCAACGTCCTGACTTTC.

The chain joins TRBV10-1 to TRBJ2-7, with D possibly called TRBD1 or TRBD2 (5 bases each). Germline-derived CDR1 and CDR2 are WNHNN and SYGVQD (reference sequence). V lost 1 base, J lost 4 bases, and 8 bases lay in between. The CDR3 loop spans 13 amino acids. CDR3: CASSEYEGYEQYF. For the CDR3, the DNA is TGCGCCAGCAGTGAGTACGAGGGGTACGAGCAGTACTTC.

CDR3 coding DNA: TGTGCCAGCAGTGGACGACTAGCGGGAGACAATGAGCAGTTCTTC. Translated: CASSGRLAGDNEQFF. The gene calls are TRBV2 and TRBJ2-1, with 12 bases lining up with TRBD2. V lost 4 bases and J lost 5; bases outside the gene matches: 3. The CDR3 consists of 15 residues. Germline V lookup: CDR1 SNHLY, CDR2 FYNNEI. The variable domain in full, with the rest retrieved from reference TRBV2 and TRBJ2-1, is EPEVTQTPSHQVTQMGQEVILRCVPISNHLYFYWYRQILGQKVEFLVSFYNNEISEKSEIFDDQFSVERPDGSNFTLKIRSTKLEDSAMYFCASSGRLAGDNEQFFGPGTRLTVL.

This clone has only one observation. This chain uses TRBV28 with TRBJ1-2; D is unresolved. Germline V gene sequence: CDR1 MDHEN, CDR2 SYDVKM. CDR3 size: 11 residues. Trimming removed 1 base at V and 5 bases at J, with 2 bases between. The CDR3 nucleotides are TGTGCCAGCAGTTTATCTTATGGCTACACCTTC. This translates into CASSLSYGYTF.

This clone was detected a few times. The gene calls are TRBV10-3 and TRBJ2-1, with unresolved D. The V end was cut by 7 bases, the J end by 5 bases, with 6 bases between. This CDR3 is 11 amino acids long. Germline loops: CDR1 ENHRY, CDR2 SYGVKD. Here the CDR3 DNA reads TGTGCCATCACAGGAGACAATGAGCAGTTCTTC. The encoded protein is CAITGDNEQFF.

The chain carries TRBV29-1 and TRBJ2-1; D ambiguous. V was shortened by 4 bases and J by 2 bases, with 9 bases between the two germline ends. Germline V gives CDR1 SQVTM, CDR2 ANQGSEA. The CDR3 loop spans 13 amino acids. CDR3 protein: CSVAGFTYNEQFF. The CDR3 DNA sequence: TGCAGCGTTGCCGGGTTCACCTACAATGAGCAGTTCTTC.

The CDR3 is CASSFGRSSYNEQFF. In DNA form, the CDR3 reads TGCGCCAGCAGCTTCGGGAGAAGCTCCTACAATGAGCAGTTCTTC. The chain joins TRBV5-1 to TRBJ2-1, with D perhaps TRBD2 (6 bases). Germline V CDR1 and CDR2: SGHRS, YFSETQ. This CDR3 is built from 15 residues. The V end lost 2 bases, the J end lost 0 bases, and 9 bases lay between the germline ends.

J is TRBJ1-4 and V is TRBV5-6, with 7 bases lining up with TRBD1. The CDR3 loop spans 16 amino acids. The germline V gene has CDR1 SGHDT and CDR2 YYEEEE. The trim removed 0 bases at V and 3 bases at J, leaving 5 bases unmatched. CDR3 amino acids: CASSLARGSPNEKLFF. The CDR3 coding sequence is TGTGCCAGCAGCTTGGCCAGGGGGTCACCTAATGAAAAACTGTTTTTT. Together with reference TRBV5-6 and TRBJ1-4, the CDR3 gives the full variable domain: DAGVTQSPTHLIKTRGQQVTLRCSPKSGHDTVSWYQQALGQGPQFIFQYYEEEERQRGNFPDRFSGHQFPNYSSELNVNALLLGDSALYLCASSLARGSPNEKLFFGSGTQLSVL.

The chain uses TRBV18 and TRBJ2-3; 9 nucleotides match TRBD1. This CDR3 is built from 16 residues. CDR1 KGHSH and CDR2 LQKENI come from the germline V gene. V was clipped by 0 bases and J by 2 bases; unmatched bases: 3. The CDR3 region has the DNA TGTGCCAGCTCACCACCTGGGACAGGGATCACAGATACGCAGTATTTT. The encoded protein is CASSPPGTGITDTQYF. The variable domain in full, with the rest retrieved from reference TRBV18 and TRBJ2-3, is NAGVMQNPRHLVRRRGQEARLRCSPMKGHSHVYWYRQLPEEGLKFMVYLQKENIIDESGMPKERFSAEFPKEGPSILRIQQVVRGDSAAYFCASSPPGTGITDTQYFGPGTRLTVL.

J is TRBJ2-7 and V is TRBV2, with 13 bases lining up with TRBD2. V shed 6 bases and J 3 bases; nucleotides not matched to a gene: 8. In germline, CDR1 is SNHLY, CDR2 FYNNEI. CDR3 length equals 16 residues. CDR3 amino acids: CASRELAGGRHYEQYF. In DNA form, the CDR3 reads TGTGCCAGCAGGGAACTAGCGGGAGGGCGACACTACGAGCAGTACTTC. Looking up the rest from reference TRBV2 and TRBJ2-7 gives the full variable domain: EPEVTQTPSHQVTQMGQEVILRCVPISNHLYFYWYRQILGQKVEFLVSFYNNEISEKSEIFDDQFSVERPDGSNFTLKIRSTKLEDSAMYFCASRELAGGRHYEQYFGPGTRLTVT.